Listed here are 27 T cell receptor beta chains from one sample, sequenced in a study of Ad26.COV2.S vaccination and SARS-CoV-2 variants. TCRdb's table, derived via immunoSEQ multiplex PCR, lists solely in-frame clones and lacks some. The data show fewer than 500,000 clones, with about 93% seen just once and 10% to 15% held by the top ten. Treatment indicated: roughly 20 received Ad26.COV2.S at low or high dose, single or two shots; several received placebo; per-sample allocation not given. The investigators took samples on day 63 after the first vaccine or placebo injection. Here the sequenced sample was peripheral blood, taken in a trial of Ad26.COV2.S vaccine versus placebo. All receptors derive from a person between 18 and 65 years old who received the Ad26.COV2.S COVID-19 vaccine or a placebo.

The J gene is TRBJ1-1, the V gene TRBV3-1 (or the pseudogene TRBV3-2), with D unclear. V was trimmed by 0 bases and J by 8 bases, leaving 10 bases between them. CDR1 and CDR2 from the germline V gene are LGHDT and YNNKEL (reference sequence). There are 13 residues in the CDR3. CDR3 amino acids: CASSQDYRREAFF. The CDR3 DNA is TGTGCCAGCAGCCAAGACTATAGGAGGGAAGCTTTCTTT.

The rearrangement uses TRBV28 and TRBJ2-6; D not resolved. CDR1 and CDR2 (germline): MDHEN, SYDVKM. Trimming stripped 8 bases from V and 0 bases from J, with 17 bases between. The CDR3 totals 17 residues. The CDR3 here is CASLGRENLSGANVLTF. CDR3 DNA: TGTGCCAGCCTCGGTAGGGAAAATCTCTCTGGGGCCAACGTCCTGACTTTC.

The rearrangement links TRBV30 to TRBJ1-1; D not resolved. Looked up from germline, CDR1 is GTSNPN and CDR2 is SVGIG (reference sequence). Trimming took 5 bases from V and 1 from J, leaving 14 bases between them. This CDR3 is 14 amino acids long. CDR3 DNA sequence: TGTGCCTGGTGGTGGATTTCGGGGAACACTGAAGCTTTCTTT. Its protein product is CAWWWISGNTEAFF.

V is TRBV3-1 (or the pseudogene TRBV3-2) and J is TRBJ2-7; no reliable D call. The germline gives CDR1 LGHDT, CDR2 YNNKEL (reference sequence). This CDR3 is 13 amino acids long. Trimming took 2 bases from V and 1 from J, leaving 6 bases between them. The CDR3: CASSQFPSYEQYF. The CDR3 nucleotides are TGTGCCAGCAGCCAATTTCCATCCTACGAGCAGTACTTC.

The rearrangement joins TRBV4-3 to TRBJ1-2; 7 nucleotides match TRBD1. J gave up 8 bases and V 1 base, and 10 bases lay outside the gene matches. The CDR3 contains 15 residues. Germline loops: CDR1 LGHNA, CDR2 YSLEER. This CDR3 is CASSQGLNRGYGYTF. As DNA, the CDR3 is TGCGCCAGCAGCCAAGGACTGAACAGGGGTTACGGCTACACCTTC.

The chain combines TRBV5-6 with TRBJ2-3; D might be TRBD2 (5 bases). The length of the CDR3 is 14 residues. Trimming shortened V by 0 bases and J by 4 bases, and 9 bases separated the two germline ends. The germline V gene has CDR1 SGHDT and CDR2 YYEEEE. CDR3 sequence: CASSLGRAADTQYF. For the CDR3, the DNA is TGTGCCAGCAGCTTGGGGCGGGCCGCAGATACGCAGTATTTT. Supplemented by reference TRBV5-6 and TRBJ2-3, the full variable domain reads DAGVTQSPTHLIKTRGQQVTLRCSPKSGHDTVSWYQQALGQGPQFIFQYYEEEERQRGNFPDRFSGHQFPNYSSELNVNALLLGDSALYLCASSLGRAADTQYFGPGTRLTVL.

The chain joins TRBV9 to TRBJ2-2, with D perhaps assigned TRBD1 or TRBD2 (7 bases each). Trimming removed 4 bases from V and 7 bases from J, with 20 bases in between. From germline, CDR1 is SGDLS and CDR2 YYNGEE. The CDR3 contains 16 residues. The CDR3 region is CASSPRGGSVGGELFF. The CDR3 DNA is TGTGCCAGCAGCCCCAGGGGGGGGAGTGTGGGCGGGGAGCTGTTTTTT.

The chain has TRBV18 and TRBJ2-7, with TRBD2 matching 10 bases. The CDR3 is 15 residues long. Germline CDR1 and CDR2: KGHSH and LQKENI. V lost 3 bases to trimming and J lost 7 bases; unmatched junction nucleotides: 9. The chain's CDR3 is CASSPGSGRAEEQYF. DNA for the CDR3: TGTGCCAGCTCACCGGGAAGCGGGAGGGCCGAAGAGCAGTACTTC. Full variable domain (remainder filled in from reference TRBV18 and TRBJ2-7): NAGVMQNPRHLVRRRGQEARLRCSPMKGHSHVYWYRQLPEEGLKFMVYLQKENIIDESGMPKERFSAEFPKEGPSILRIQQVVRGDSAAYFCASSPGSGRAEEQYFGPGTRLTVT.

The gene calls are TRBV5-1 and TRBJ2-1; weak D call: TRBD2 (5 bases). The V end was cut by 0 bases, the J end by 6 bases, with 16 bases between. The CDR3 totals 16 residues. Germline CDR1 reads SGHRS; CDR2 reads YFSETQ. CDR3 residues: CASSLEGSAGSNEQFF. The CDR3 DNA sequence: TGCGCCAGCAGCTTGGAGGGTAGCGCGGGCAGCAATGAGCAGTTCTTC.

The V gene is TRBV6-5, the J gene TRBJ2-5; D not resolved. Between the trimmed V and J ends, which lost 0 bases and 3 bases, there was a span of 11 bases. Per germline, CDR1 MNHEY and CDR2 SVGAGI. CDR3 size: 15 residues. The CDR3 region is CASSYSRTPKETQYF. CDR3 sequence (DNA): TGTGCCAGCAGTTACTCGCGGACGCCCAAAGAGACCCAGTACTTC.

The chain recombines TRBV13 with TRBJ2-3; no clear D gene. V lost 3 bases and J 0 bases, leaving 13 bases between the germline ends. Germline-derived CDR1 and CDR2 are PRHDT and FYEKMQ (reference sequence). CDR3 length equals 16 residues. CDR3 region: CASSFPHTTSTDTQYF. Written as DNA, the CDR3 is TGTGCCAGCAGCTTCCCACATACAACTAGCACAGATACGCAGTATTTT. Full variable domain (outside the CDR3, taken from reference TRBV13 and TRBJ2-3): AAGVIQSPRHLIKEKRETATLKCYPIPRHDTVYWYQQGPGQDPQFLISFYEKMQSDKGSIPDRFSAQQFSDYHSELNMSSLELGDSALYFCASSFPHTTSTDTQYFGPGTRLTVL.

The rearrangement joins TRBV30 to TRBJ2-1; TRBD1 might be the D (6 bases). V was trimmed by 1 base and J by 9 bases, leaving 10 bases between them. Germline loops: CDR1 GTSNPN, CDR2 SVGIG (reference sequence). This CDR3 spans 12 amino acids. CDR3 in DNA: TGTGCCTGGAGTGACAGGGCGGTTGAGCAGTTCTTC. Amino acids: CAWSDRAVEQFF.

The rearrangement links TRBV5-1 to TRBJ1-2; TRBD1 is a possible D gene (5 bases). V was pared by 3 bases and J by 1 base, with 10 bases between. Germline CDR1 reads SGHRS; CDR2 reads YFSETQ. CDR3 length: 14 amino acids. The CDR3 protein is CASSSEQDNYGYTF. In DNA form, the CDR3 reads TGCGCCAGCAGCTCGGAACAGGATAACTATGGCTACACCTTC. The whole variable domain, filled in from reference TRBV5-1 and TRBJ1-2, reads KAGVTQTPRYLIKTRGQQVTLSCSPISGHRSVSWYQQTPGQGLQFLFEYFSETQRNKGNFPGRFSGRQFSNSRSEMNVSTLELGDSALYLCASSSEQDNYGYTFGSGTRLTVV.

The rearrangement links TRBV30 to TRBJ2-3; 9 bases are shared with TRBD2. Trimming at V came to 1 base and at J to 1 base, leaving 12 bases not matched to a gene. CDR3 length: 18 amino acids. Germline V CDR1 and CDR2: GTSNPN, SVGIG (reference sequence). CDR3 in DNA: TGTGCCTGGAGTGGCGGGGGTAGCGGGAGCTGGGGCACAGATACGCAGTATTTT. This gives the protein CAWSGGGSGSWGTDTQYF.

Notes on this clone: This CDR3 is also generated by other DNA sequences in the sample. V is TRBV20-1 and J is TRBJ2-7, with no clear D. Germline V lookup: CDR1 DFQATT, CDR2 SNEGSKA (reference sequence). This CDR3 spans 11 amino acids. V was shortened by 2 bases and J by 2 bases, with 4 bases between the two germline ends. CDR3 amino acids: CSARQAYEQYF. The CDR3, as DNA: TGCAGTGCTAGACAAGCCTACGAGCAGTACTTC.

The genes are TRBV2 and TRBJ1-1; tentative D call: TRBD1 (5 bases). The CDR3 is made up of 14 amino acids. Germline V lookup: CDR1 SNHLY, CDR2 FYNNEI. Between the trimmed V and J ends, which lost 0 bases and 8 bases, there was a span of 13 bases. The CDR3 here is CASSEAAGAREAFF. The CDR3 DNA reads TGTGCCAGCAGTGAAGCGGCTGGGGCGCGAGAAGCTTTCTTT.

The rearrangement uses TRBV5-6 and TRBJ2-7; the D is unclear. From germline, CDR1 is SGHDT and CDR2 YYEEEE. Trimming stripped 2 bases from V and 0 bases from J, with 15 bases between. The CDR3 runs to 16 residues. The CDR3 DNA follows: TGTGCCAGCAGCTTAGGGCAGCTCCTCAACTCCTACGAGCAGTACTTC. Translating it yields CASSLGQLLNSYEQYF.

This chain connects TRBV20-1 to TRBJ2-5; the match to TRBD2 covers 10 bases. The CDR3 has 14 residues. Germline-derived CDR1 and CDR2 are DFQATT and SNEGSKA (reference sequence). V shed 3 bases and J 5 bases; nucleotides not matched to a gene: 6. The chain's CDR3 is CSASISGRWETQYF. The CDR3 bases are TGCAGTGCTAGTATTAGCGGGAGGTGGGAGACCCAGTACTTC.

The CDR3 region is CASSLAGFEAFF. In DNA, the CDR3 is TGTGCCAGCAGCTTAGCAGGGTTTGAAGCTTTCTTT. This chain links TRBV7-2 with TRBJ1-1; D not certain. Trimming stripped 0 bases from V and 7 bases from J, with 6 bases between. Germline V gives CDR1 SGHTA, CDR2 FQGNSA. The CDR3 has 12 residues.

As DNA, the CDR3 is TGTGCCAGCAGCCGACCTCCACTCCAAGAGACCCAGTACTTC. Encoded protein: CASSRPPLQETQYF. The chain combines TRBV28 with TRBJ2-5; D call uncertain. CDR3 length equals 14 residues. Germline CDR1 is MDHEN and CDR2 is SYDVKM. V was cut by 6 bases and J by 1 base, with 12 bases left in between.

J is TRBJ1-1 and V is TRBV2, with D maybe TRBD1 (6 bases). The CDR3 covers 16 residues. CDR1 is SNHLY and CDR2 is FYNNEI in the germline V gene. The ends were cut back, 2 bases at V and 3 bases at J, with 16 bases in the middle. DNA for the CDR3: TGTGCCAGCAGTGAAAATTTAATTGGGGGGCACACTGAAGCTTTCTTT. Encoded protein: CASSENLIGGHTEAFF. The complete variable domain, with remaining parts taken from reference TRBV2 and TRBJ1-1, reads EPEVTQTPSHQVTQMGQEVILRCVPISNHLYFYWYRQILGQKVEFLVSFYNNEISEKSEIFDDQFSVERPDGSNFTLKIRSTKLEDSAMYFCASSENLIGGHTEAFFGQGTRLTVV.

This chain uses TRBV18 with TRBJ2-2; no firm D call. The CDR3 contains 16 residues. In germline, CDR1 is KGHSH, CDR2 LQKENI. V was trimmed by 2 bases and J by 0 bases, leaving 10 bases between them. The CDR3 DNA reads as TGTGCCAGCTCACCATGGGATCCGGCGAACACCGGGGAGCTGTTTTTT. Encoded protein: CASSPWDPANTGELFF.

Concerning this clone: One junction end does not reproduce the germline sequence, and a read error may be involved. V and J are TRBV6-5 and TRBJ1-1; D possibly corresponds to TRBD1 (5 bases). This CDR3 is 16 amino acids long. Looked up from germline, CDR1 is MNHEY and CDR2 is SVGAGI. The CDR3 sequence: CASSYFPGRLNTEAFF. CDR3 bases: TGTGCCAGCAGCTACTTCCCGGGACGGTTGAACACTGAAGCTTTCTTT.

The chain couples TRBV7-2 to TRBJ2-3, with D unclear. Germline-derived CDR1 and CDR2 are SGHTA and FQGNSA. The CDR3 consists of 13 residues. V lost 10 bases and J 3 bases, leaving 14 bases between the germline ends. CDR3 sequence (DNA): TGTGCCACCCGCCAGTTGAGAACAGATACGCAGTATTTT. Translating gives CATRQLRTDTQYF.

This chain joins TRBV6-5 and TRBJ2-2; the D gene is possibly TRBD1 (5 bases). Per the germline V gene, CDR1 is MNHEY and CDR2 is SVGAGI. The CDR3 runs to 15 residues. Trimming pared 6 bases from V and 0 bases from J, leaving 11 bases between. CDR3 amino acids: CASSQKGPNTGELFF. In nucleotides, the CDR3 is TGTGCCAGCAGCCAGAAGGGGCCGAACACCGGGGAGCTGTTTTTT.

This clone was seen a single time. This chain joins TRBV6-5 and TRBJ2-2, with TRBD1 matching 8 bases. In germline, CDR1 is MNHEY, CDR2 SVGAGI. The length of the CDR3 is 15 residues. The trim removed 2 bases at V and 6 bases at J, leaving 5 bases unmatched. CDR3 DNA sequence: TGTGCCAGCAGTTACCAGGGGGCGATAGCCGGGGAGCTGTTTTTT. This gives the protein CASSYQGAIAGELFF.

The chain recombines TRBV5-1 with TRBJ2-1; 11 nucleotides align to TRBD1. This CDR3 spans 14 amino acids. J lost 9 bases, V lost 4 bases, and 6 bases had no gene match. CDR1 and CDR2 from the germline V gene are SGHRS and YFSETQ. CDR3 region: CASSPGTGGGEQFF. As DNA, the CDR3 is TGCGCCAGCAGCCCAGGGACAGGGGGTGGTGAGCAGTTCTTC.